The text below deals with one T cell receptor (beta chain). The antigen remains undetermined. The data belong to a study of blood T cells in healthy people across ages. Through a sample-barcoded 5' primer and a J-beta primer mix, a second PCR was run for about 6 to 11 cycles. TCRdb reprocessed the 5' RACE reads with MiXCR, giving one entry per CDR3 protein. The profile shows over 1,500,000 distinct CDR3 sequences, about two fifths of them singletons. Study-wide findings and caveats: Diversity figures derived from one million T cells were judged to underestimate the true value.

With 10 bases clipped from V and 3 bases from J, the junction kept 9 bases outside the gene matches. The CDR3 has 13 residues. CDR1 and CDR2 from the germline V gene are SNHLY and FYNNEI. Sample: blood. This TCR was recovered from a human donor in good health. The chain combines TRBV2 with TRBJ2-7, with TRBD1 matching 7 bases. For the CDR3, the DNA is TGTGCCATAGACCGGGACAGACGCTACGAGCAGTACTTC. Its translation: CAIDRDRRYEQYF.